Each of the 28 T cell receptor beta chains below was sequenced from the same sample in a study of blood T cell repertoires in COVID-19. Libraries were prepared by immunoSEQ multiplex PCR; TCRdb keeps only in-frame clonotypes and omits some of them. The table includes about 41,000 clones, around 80% detected once. The sequenced material came from peripheral blood. The receptors shown here come from a man aged 80 or over with acute or convalescent COVID-19.

This chain uses TRBV6-5 with TRBJ1-6; tentative D call: TRBD1 (6 bases). In germline, CDR1 is MNHEY, CDR2 SVGAGI. The CDR3 runs to 15 residues. The V end lost 2 bases, the J end lost 11 bases, and 16 bases lay between the germline ends. The CDR3 sequence is CASSYPAGEGAPLHF. DNA for the CDR3: TGTGCCAGCAGTTACCCGGCGGGGGAGGGGGCACCCCTCCACTTT.

The rearrangement uses TRBV14 and TRBJ2-3, with D perhaps matching TRBD2 (6 bases). CDR1 and CDR2 from the germline V gene are SGHDN and FVKESK. Trimming removed 1 base from V and 6 bases from J, with 26 bases in between. The CDR3 spans 19 residues. The CDR3 DNA follows: TGTGCCAGCAGCCAAGGTTTTCGCAGCGGAACCCGAAGCGGGGATACGCAGTATTTT. Its protein product is CASSQGFRSGTRSGDTQYF.

The chain combines TRBV9 with TRBJ1-1, with D perhaps matching TRBD1 (6 bases). Trimming took off 4 bases at V and 1 base at J, with 17 bases between the two ends. Germline CDR1 is SGDLS and CDR2 is YYNGEE. The CDR3 length is 16 residues. The CDR3 here is CASSMSNLTGNTEAFF. The CDR3, as DNA: TGTGCCAGCAGCATGAGTAACTTGACAGGGAACACTGAAGCTTTCTTT.

This clone appeared a few times. The chain is built from TRBV5-6 and TRBJ2-7, with D possibly TRBD1 on 5 matching bases. This CDR3 comprises 15 residues. Germline V gene data show CDR1 as SGHDT and CDR2 as YYEEEE. V lost 0 bases, J lost 5 bases, and 15 bases lay in between. The CDR3 region has the DNA TGTGCCAGCAGCTTGGTAGGTGGACAAAGGAACGAGCAGTACTTC. Its protein is CASSLVGGQRNEQYF.

This chain connects TRBV5-1 to TRBJ1-2; the D gene is possibly TRBD1 (6 bases). Germline CDR1 and CDR2: SGHRS and YFSETQ. V lost 4 bases, J lost 6 bases, and 10 bases lay in between. The CDR3 is 12 amino acids. CDR3 amino acids: CASSREGDGYTF. The CDR3 DNA sequence: TGCGCCAGCAGCCGAGAGGGGGATGGCTACACCTTC.

This rearrangement joins TRBV20-1 to TRBJ2-7; D unclear. V was pared by 3 bases and J by 5 bases, with 14 bases between. The V gene's germline CDR1 is DFQATT and CDR2 SNEGSKA (reference sequence). The CDR3 contains 13 residues. CDR3 in amino acids: CSASWQNPHEQYF. CDR3 sequence (DNA): TGCAGTGCTAGTTGGCAGAACCCCCACGAGCAGTACTTC.

The V and J genes are TRBV7-2 and TRBJ2-3, with 13 nucleotides matching TRBD2. This CDR3 spans 16 amino acids. The germline CDR1 and CDR2 sequences are SGHTA and FQGNSA. With V trimmed by 5 bases and J by 3 bases, 5 bases remained unmatched. The CDR3, as DNA: TGTGCCAGCAGCCCAAGACTAGCGGGGGGTACAGATACGCAGTATTTT. This translates into CASSPRLAGGTDTQYF. Filled out from reference TRBV7-2 and TRBJ2-3, the complete variable domain reads GAGVSQSPSNKVTEKGKDVELRCDPISGHTALYWYRQSLGQGLEFLIYFQGNSAPDKSGLPSDRFSAERTGGSVSTLTIQRTQQEDSAVYLCASSPRLAGGTDTQYFGPGTRLTVL.

The sample holds one count of this clone. This rearrangement joins TRBV4-2 to TRBJ2-7, with TRBD1 matching over 10 bases. The length of the CDR3 is 14 residues. Germline V gene lookup returns CDR1 LGHNA and CDR2 YNFKEQ. The trim removed 5 bases at V and 6 bases at J, leaving 7 bases unmatched. The CDR3 spells CASSWGQGPLEQYF. CDR3 nucleotide sequence: TGTGCCAGCAGCTGGGGACAGGGGCCCCTCGAGCAGTACTTC.

The gene calls are TRBV10-3 and TRBJ2-3; tentatively, D is TRBD2 (5 bases). Germline V CDR1 and CDR2: ENHRY, SYGVKD. V lost 6 bases and J 5 bases, leaving 12 bases between the germline ends. This CDR3 is built from 13 residues. The CDR3 is CAISRTLRDTQYF. CDR3 DNA: TGTGCCATCAGCAGGACTCTCAGAGATACGCAGTATTTT.

This sequence joins TRBV6-6 and TRBJ1-5; a possible D gene is TRBD1 (6 bases). V was cut by 6 bases and J by 7 bases, with 16 bases left in between. Germline CDR1 reads MNHNY; CDR2 reads SVGAGI (reference sequence). This CDR3 has 14 residues. The CDR3 DNA reads TGTGCCAGCAGGGCACAGGGATCAAACCAGCCCCAGCATTTT. Translating gives CASRAQGSNQPQHF.

V usage is TRBV21-1 and J usage is TRBJ2-7; the table's D call of TRBD2 was not tested on the DNA. TRBV21-1 has pseudogene status. The CDR3 contains 13 residues. CDR3 nucleotide sequence: TGTGCCAGCGGTGAGGTTTGGGCCTACGAGCAGTACTTC. Residues: CASGEVWAYEQYF.

J is TRBJ2-1 and V is TRBV4-2; 10 bases are a match to TRBD2. Per the germline V gene, CDR1 is LGHNA and CDR2 is YNFKEQ. The CDR3 runs to 20 residues. V lost 2 bases and J lost 4; bases outside the gene matches: 17. The CDR3 loop reads CASSQTRASGSLAGYNEQFF. The CDR3 nucleotides are TGTGCCAGCAGCCAAACTCGGGCTAGCGGGAGTCTTGCCGGGTACAATGAGCAGTTCTTC.

V gene TRBV10-1 combines with J gene TRBJ2-1, with 8 bases lining up with TRBD1. V shed 4 bases and J 8 bases; nucleotides not matched to a gene: 4. This CDR3 comprises 13 residues. CDR1 is WNHNN and CDR2 is SYGVQD in the germline V gene (reference sequence). The CDR3, as DNA: TGCGCCAGCAGTGGCGACAGGGGCTATGAGCAGTTCTTC. Translating it yields CASSGDRGYEQFF.

The chain recombines TRBV5-8 with TRBJ2-7; maybe TRBD1 (6 bases). Germline CDR1 is SGHTS and CDR2 is YDEGEE. The CDR3 contains 13 residues. Trimming took off 3 bases at V and 2 bases at J, with 9 bases between the two ends. CDR3 DNA: TGTGCCAGCAGCTCCCGGACAGCCTACGAGCAGTACTTC. Translation gives CASSSRTAYEQYF.

The chain joins TRBV30 to TRBJ2-1; 14 bases fit TRBD2. V was pared by 3 bases and J by 7 bases, with 8 bases of the junction left unmatched. The germline V gene has CDR1 GTSNPN and CDR2 SVGIG (reference sequence). This CDR3 region has 16 residues. The CDR3 DNA sequence: TGTGCCTGGAGGACTAGCGGGAGGGCCTGGTGGAATGAGCAGTTCTTC. Encoded protein: CAWRTSGRAWWNEQFF.

This chain uses TRBV10-3 with TRBJ2-3, with D unresolved. With 10 bases removed from V and 0 bases from J, the gap between germline ends came to 8 bases. Germline values: CDR1 ENHRY, CDR2 SYGVKD. The CDR3 sequence is 12 residues long. This CDR3 is CATATSTDTQYF. The CDR3 DNA is TGTGCCACCGCTACTAGCACAGATACGCAGTATTTT.

V and J are TRBV5-1 and TRBJ2-1; 11 bases match TRBD2. This CDR3 spans 17 amino acids. Germline V lookup: CDR1 SGHRS, CDR2 YFSETQ. Losses at the gene ends were 4 bases for V and 1 base for J; bases not matched to a gene: 7. The CDR3 nucleotides read TGCGCCAGCAGCCAGGGACTAGCGGACTTTTCCTACAATGAGCAGTTCTTC. Translated: CASSQGLADFSYNEQFF.

J is TRBJ1-5 and V is TRBV30; perhaps TRBD1 as D (6 bases). The germline V gene encodes CDR1 GTSNPN and CDR2 SVGIG (reference sequence). This CDR3 spans 13 amino acids. V was clipped by 1 base and J by 7 bases, with 11 bases between them. In DNA, the CDR3 is TGTGCCTGGAGTGAGCAGGGGAACCAGCCCCAGCATTTT. Its translation is CAWSEQGNQPQHF.

The chain recombines TRBV12-3 or TRBV12-4 with TRBJ2-3, with D tentatively TRBD2 (6 bases). The CDR3 contains 13 residues. Trimming stripped 6 bases from V and 4 bases from J, with 11 bases between. The CDR3 DNA sequence: TGTGCCAGCAGGGCCGGGGGTTCAGATACGCAGTATTTT. This sequence encodes CASRAGGSDTQYF.

This clone was seen only a few times. The rearrangement uses TRBV3-1 (or the pseudogene TRBV3-2) and TRBJ1-2; maybe TRBD1 (6 bases). Germline values: CDR1 LGHDT, CDR2 YNNKEL (reference sequence). This CDR3 has 15 residues. V was clipped by 1 base and J by 8 bases, with 17 bases between them. The CDR3 bases are TGTGCCAGCAGCCAAGTGTCGGACAGATGGGGCGGCTACACCTTC. Its protein product is CASSQVSDRWGGYTF.

The chain uses TRBV19 and TRBJ1-1; 9 bases agree with TRBD1. After removal of 5 bases from V and 7 bases from J, the junction contained 5 bases not matched to a gene. The CDR3 has 13 residues. CDR1 and CDR2 from the germline V gene are LNHDA and SQIVND (reference sequence). The CDR3 loop is CASSATGGGEAFF. CDR3 coding DNA: TGTGCCAGTAGTGCAACAGGGGGCGGTGAAGCTTTCTTT.

This rearrangement joins TRBV7-6 to TRBJ2-5; 11 bases agree with TRBD2. The germline V gene has CDR1 SGHVS and CDR2 FNYEAQ. J was trimmed by 7 bases and V by 8 bases; bases with no gene match: 6. The CDR3 length is 13 residues. The chain's CDR3 is CASDSGGAGTQYF. The CDR3 nucleotides read TGTGCCAGCGATAGCGGGGGGGCCGGGACCCAGTACTTC.

The chain couples TRBV2 to TRBJ1-2; TRBD1 is a possible D gene (6 bases). V was clipped by 6 bases and J by 6 bases, with 14 bases between them. Germline values: CDR1 SNHLY, CDR2 FYNNEI. The CDR3 loop spans 13 amino acids. The chain's CDR3 is CASRKQGDNGYTF. The CDR3, as DNA: TGTGCCAGCAGGAAACAGGGAGATAATGGCTACACCTTC. Complete variable domain (other parts from reference TRBV2 and TRBJ1-2): EPEVTQTPSHQVTQMGQEVILRCVPISNHLYFYWYRQILGQKVEFLVSFYNNEISEKSEIFDDQFSVERPDGSNFTLKIRSTKLEDSAMYFCASRKQGDNGYTFGSGTRLTVV.

This sequence joins TRBV10-1 and TRBJ2-2; D is possibly TRBD1 (6 bases). Deletions cut 5 bases from V and 0 bases from J, with 7 bases between. Germline V gene lookup returns CDR1 WNHNN and CDR2 SYGVQD (reference sequence). The CDR3 is 14 residues long. The CDR3 DNA reads as TGCGCCAGCAGTCGGGACACGAACACCGGGGAGCTGTTTTTT. Its translation is CASSRDTNTGELFF.

The chain links TRBV5-5 to TRBJ1-2; possibly TRBD1 for D (5 bases). The V gene lost 0 bases and the J gene lost 6 bases, with 12 bases spanning the gap. The length of the CDR3 is 14 residues. In germline, CDR1 is SGHKS, CDR2 YYEKEE (reference sequence). The CDR3 is CASSLVRGENGYTF. DNA of the CDR3: TGTGCCAGCAGCTTGGTTCGGGGGGAGAATGGCTACACCTTC.

This clone was detected only a few times. The chain employs TRBV6-5 and TRBJ2-5, with 7 bases fitting TRBD2. The germline V gene has CDR1 MNHEY and CDR2 SVGAGI. Losses at the gene ends were 6 bases for V and 5 bases for J; bases not matched to a gene: 6. The CDR3 contains 13 residues. CDR3 amino acids: CASSGGYRETQYF. In DNA, the CDR3 is TGTGCCAGCAGCGGGGGGTATCGGGAGACCCAGTACTTC.

The genes are TRBV30 and TRBJ1-4, with D maybe TRBD1 (5 bases). V gave up 0 bases and J gave up 6 bases, with 11 bases separating them. This CDR3 spans 14 amino acids. The germline V gene encodes CDR1 GTSNPN and CDR2 SVGIG (reference sequence). CDR3 loop: CAWSVGGVDEKLFF. In DNA, the CDR3 is TGTGCCTGGAGTGTCGGGGGTGTGGATGAAAAACTGTTTTTT.

The rearrangement joins TRBV5-1 to TRBJ1-1; 7 bases line up with TRBD1. CDR1 and CDR2 from the germline V gene are SGHRS and YFSETQ. V was clipped by 4 bases and J by 3 bases; unmatched bases: 9. The CDR3 runs to 15 residues. DNA for the CDR3: TGCGCCAGCAGCGGTAGGACAGGAGGGGACACTGAAGCTTTCTTT. Its translation: CASSGRTGGDTEAFF.